The clone carrying this T cell receptor (beta chain) was detected only once. A junction end diverges from the germline sequence, so it may reflect a read error. This entry is derived from a study of blood T cells in healthy people across ages. A second 7 to 11 cycle PCR used barcoded and J-beta primers. TCRdb used MiXCR to reprocess the 5' RACE reads, holding one entry per CDR3 protein. The table shows about 1.6 million distinct CDR3 sequences, with 34% occurring only once. Germline V CDR1 and CDR2: DFQATT, SNEGSKA (reference sequence). CDR3 length: 13 residues. The sequencing sample was made of blood. The receptor's source is a woman aged 25-40 years in good health. V usage is TRBV20-1 and J usage is TRBJ2-5, with D unresolved. CDR3 sequence: CSAGDPQKETQYF. The CDR3 DNA reads TGCAGTGCTGGAGATCCGCAGAAAGAGACCCAGTACTTC.